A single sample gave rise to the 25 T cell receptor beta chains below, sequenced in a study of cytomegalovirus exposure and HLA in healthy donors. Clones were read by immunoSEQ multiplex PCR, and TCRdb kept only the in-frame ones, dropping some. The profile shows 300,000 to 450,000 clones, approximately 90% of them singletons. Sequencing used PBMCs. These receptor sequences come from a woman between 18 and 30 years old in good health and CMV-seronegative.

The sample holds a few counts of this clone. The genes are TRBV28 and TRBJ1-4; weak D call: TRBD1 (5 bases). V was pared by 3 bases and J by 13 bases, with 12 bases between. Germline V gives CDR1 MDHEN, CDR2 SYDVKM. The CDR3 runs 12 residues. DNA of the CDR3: TGTGCCAGCAGTTTGGGGACGGGAGCACTGTTTTTT. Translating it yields CASSLGTGALFF.

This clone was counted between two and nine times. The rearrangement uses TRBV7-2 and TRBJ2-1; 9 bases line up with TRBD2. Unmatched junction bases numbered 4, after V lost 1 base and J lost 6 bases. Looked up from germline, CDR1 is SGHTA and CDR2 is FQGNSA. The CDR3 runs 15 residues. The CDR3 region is CASSLVAGVINEQFF. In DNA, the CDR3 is TGTGCCAGCAGCTTAGTAGCGGGAGTTATCAATGAGCAGTTCTTC.

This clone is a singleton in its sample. The CDR3 region is CASSTDRQTVREQYF. For the CDR3, the DNA is TGTGCCAGCAGTACCGACAGACAGACTGTACGCGAGCAGTACTTC. The V gene is TRBV7-9, the J gene TRBJ2-7, with a possible D match to TRBD1 (5 bases). Trimming removed 6 bases at V and 6 bases at J, with 21 bases between. The CDR3 contains 15 residues. Germline values: CDR1 SEHNR, CDR2 FQNEAQ (reference sequence).

The DNA of the CDR3 is TGCAGTGCCCAGGGCCGCTACGAGCAGTACTTC. This codes for CSAQGRYEQYF. The rearrangement links TRBV20-1 to TRBJ2-7; TRBD1 is a possible D gene (5 bases). The CDR3 covers 11 residues. The germline gives CDR1 DFQATT, CDR2 SNEGSKA (reference sequence). The germline V and J ends were trimmed by 6 bases and 3 bases, with 9 bases remaining between them.

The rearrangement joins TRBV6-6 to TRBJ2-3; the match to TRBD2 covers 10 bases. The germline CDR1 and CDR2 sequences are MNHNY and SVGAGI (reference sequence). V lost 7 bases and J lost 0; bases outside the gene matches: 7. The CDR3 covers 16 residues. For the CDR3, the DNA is TGTGCCAGCAAGACTCCGGGACTAGCGAGCACAGATACGCAGTATTTT. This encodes CASKTPGLASTDTQYF.

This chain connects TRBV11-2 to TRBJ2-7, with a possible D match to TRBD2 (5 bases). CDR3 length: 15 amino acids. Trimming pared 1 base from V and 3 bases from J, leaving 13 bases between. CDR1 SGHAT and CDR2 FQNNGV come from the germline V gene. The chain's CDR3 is CASSLVGVGDYEQYF. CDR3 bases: TGTGCCAGCAGCTTAGTGGGAGTTGGGGACTACGAGCAGTACTTC.

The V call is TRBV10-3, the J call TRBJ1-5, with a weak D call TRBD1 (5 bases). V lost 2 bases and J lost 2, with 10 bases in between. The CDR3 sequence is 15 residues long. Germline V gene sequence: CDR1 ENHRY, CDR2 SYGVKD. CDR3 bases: TGTGCCATCAGTGAGGGAGGGGTAGGCAATCAGCCCCAGCATTTT. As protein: CAISEGGVGNQPQHF.

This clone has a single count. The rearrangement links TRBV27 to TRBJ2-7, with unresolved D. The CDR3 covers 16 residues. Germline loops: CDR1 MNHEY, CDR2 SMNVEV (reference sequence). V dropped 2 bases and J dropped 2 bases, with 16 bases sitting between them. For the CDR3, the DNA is TGTGCCAGCAGTTTAGCACCGATAGCAGCTCCCTACGAGCAGTACTTC. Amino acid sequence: CASSLAPIAAPYEQYF.

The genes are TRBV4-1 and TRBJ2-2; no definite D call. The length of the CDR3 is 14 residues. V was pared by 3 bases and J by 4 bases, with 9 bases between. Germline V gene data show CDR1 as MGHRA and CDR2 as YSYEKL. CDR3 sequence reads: CASSQAVITGELFF. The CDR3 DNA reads TGCGCCAGCAGCCAGGCGGTGATCACCGGGGAGCTGTTTTTT.

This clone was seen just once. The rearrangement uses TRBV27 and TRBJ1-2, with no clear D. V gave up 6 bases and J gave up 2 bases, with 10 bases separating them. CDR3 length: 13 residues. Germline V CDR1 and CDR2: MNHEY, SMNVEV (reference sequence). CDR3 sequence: CASRLTGNYGYTF. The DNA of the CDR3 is TGTGCCAGCAGATTAACCGGGAACTATGGCTACACCTTC.

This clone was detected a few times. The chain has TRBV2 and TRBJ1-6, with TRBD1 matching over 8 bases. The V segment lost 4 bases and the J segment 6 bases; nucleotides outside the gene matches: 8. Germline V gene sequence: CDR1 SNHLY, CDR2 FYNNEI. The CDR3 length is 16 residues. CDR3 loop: CASSGTGMYSNSPLHF. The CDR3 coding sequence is TGTGCCAGCAGTGGGACAGGGATGTACAGTAATTCACCCCTCCACTTT.

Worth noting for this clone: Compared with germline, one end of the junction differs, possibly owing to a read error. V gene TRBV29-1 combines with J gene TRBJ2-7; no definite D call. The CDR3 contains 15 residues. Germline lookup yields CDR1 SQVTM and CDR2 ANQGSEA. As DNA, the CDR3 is TGCAGCGTTGAAGTACGGTCAAGGAGCTCCTACGGGCAGTACTTC. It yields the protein CSVEVRSRSSYGQYF.

CDR3 coding DNA: TGTGCCAGCAGTTTATCGGCTAGCGGGACTACCAATGAGCAGTTCTTC. Translated: CASSLSASGTTNEQFF. The chain links TRBV27 to TRBJ2-1; TRBD2 agrees at 9 bases. The CDR3 spans 16 residues. Germline lookup yields CDR1 MNHEY and CDR2 SMNVEV (reference sequence). Trimming took 0 bases from V and 6 from J; bases not matched to a gene: 6.

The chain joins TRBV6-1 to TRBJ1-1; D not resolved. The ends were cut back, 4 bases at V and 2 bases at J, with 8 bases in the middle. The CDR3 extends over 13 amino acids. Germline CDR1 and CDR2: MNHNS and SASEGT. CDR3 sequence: CASSGTTNTEAFF. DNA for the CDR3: TGTGCCAGCAGTGGCACAACCAACACTGAAGCTTTCTTT.

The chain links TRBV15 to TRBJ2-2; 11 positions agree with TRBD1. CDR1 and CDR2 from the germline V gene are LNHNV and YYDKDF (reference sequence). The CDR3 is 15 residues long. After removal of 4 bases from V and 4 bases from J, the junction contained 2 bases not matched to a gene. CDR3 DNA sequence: TGTGCCACCAGCAAAGGACAGGGGGCCACCGGGGAGCTGTTTTTT. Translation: CATSKGQGATGELFF.

CDR3 region: CAWSRNLREQFF. In nucleotides, the CDR3 is TGTGCCTGGAGCCGCAACCTACGGGAGCAGTTCTTC. V and J are TRBV30 and TRBJ2-1; no clear D. Germline CDR1 and CDR2: GTSNPN and SVGIG (reference sequence). The CDR3 sequence is 12 residues long. V shed 3 bases and J shed 10 bases, with 13 bases lying between them.

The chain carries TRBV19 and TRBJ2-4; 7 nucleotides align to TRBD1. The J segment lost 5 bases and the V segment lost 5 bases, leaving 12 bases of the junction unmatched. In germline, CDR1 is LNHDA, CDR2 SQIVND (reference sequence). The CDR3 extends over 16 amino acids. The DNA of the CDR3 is TGTGCCAGTAGTCTGCCCCGACAGGGAAGTCAAAACATTCAGTACTTC. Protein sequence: CASSLPRQGSQNIQYF.

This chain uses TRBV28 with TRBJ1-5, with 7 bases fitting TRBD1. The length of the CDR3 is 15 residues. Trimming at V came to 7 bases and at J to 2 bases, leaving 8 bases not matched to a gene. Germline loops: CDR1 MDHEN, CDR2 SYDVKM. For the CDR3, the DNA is TGTGCCAGCAATACACAGGGGTCCGGCAATCAGCCCCAGCATTTT. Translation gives CASNTQGSGNQPQHF.

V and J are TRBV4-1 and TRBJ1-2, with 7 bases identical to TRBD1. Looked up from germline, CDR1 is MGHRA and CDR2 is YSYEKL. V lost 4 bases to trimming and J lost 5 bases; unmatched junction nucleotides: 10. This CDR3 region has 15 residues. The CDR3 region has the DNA TGCGCCAGCAGCCCAATATCAGGGGGGCCTTATGGCTACACCTTC. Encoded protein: CASSPISGGPYGYTF.

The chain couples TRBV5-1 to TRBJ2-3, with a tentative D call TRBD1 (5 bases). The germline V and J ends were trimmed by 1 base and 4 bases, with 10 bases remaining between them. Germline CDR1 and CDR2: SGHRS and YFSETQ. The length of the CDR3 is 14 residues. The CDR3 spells CASSLQGVADTQYF. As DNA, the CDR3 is TGCGCCAGCAGCTTGCAGGGCGTAGCAGATACGCAGTATTTT.

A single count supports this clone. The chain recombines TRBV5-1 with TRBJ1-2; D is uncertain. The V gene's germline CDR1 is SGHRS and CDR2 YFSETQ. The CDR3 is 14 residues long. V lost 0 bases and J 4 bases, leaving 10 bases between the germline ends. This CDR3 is CASSLVGEVYGYTF. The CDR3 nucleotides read TGCGCCAGCAGCTTGGTTGGGGAGGTCTATGGCTACACCTTC.

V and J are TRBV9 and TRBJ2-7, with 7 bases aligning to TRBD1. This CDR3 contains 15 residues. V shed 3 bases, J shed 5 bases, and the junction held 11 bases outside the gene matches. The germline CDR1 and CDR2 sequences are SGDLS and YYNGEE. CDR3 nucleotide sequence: TGTGCCAGCAGCGGCGGGCGGCAGGGGGATAACGAGCAGTACTTC. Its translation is CASSGGRQGDNEQYF.

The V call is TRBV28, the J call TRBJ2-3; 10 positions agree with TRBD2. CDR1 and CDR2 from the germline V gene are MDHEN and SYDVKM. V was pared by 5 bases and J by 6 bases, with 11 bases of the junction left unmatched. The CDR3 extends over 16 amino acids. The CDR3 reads CASSPPSGGARDTQYF. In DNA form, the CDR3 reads TGTGCCAGCAGTCCCCCCAGCGGGGGGGCAAGGGATACGCAGTATTTT. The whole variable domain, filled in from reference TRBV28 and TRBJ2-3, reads DVKVTQSSRYLVKRTGEKVFLECVQDMDHENMFWYRQDPGLGLRLIYFSYDVKMKEKGDIPEGYSVSREKKERFSLILESASTNQTSMYLCASSPPSGGARDTQYFGPGTRLTVL.

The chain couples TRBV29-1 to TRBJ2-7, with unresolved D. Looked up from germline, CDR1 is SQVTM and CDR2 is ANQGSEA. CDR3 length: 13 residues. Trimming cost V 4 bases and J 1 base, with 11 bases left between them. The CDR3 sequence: CSVAAPDSYEQYF. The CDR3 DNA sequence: TGCAGCGTTGCAGCGCCGGATTCCTACGAGCAGTACTTC.

DNA of the CDR3: TGTGCCAGCAGAGCGACCCTTAAGAACACTGAAGCTTTCTTT. Amino acid sequence: CASRATLKNTEAFF. The chain carries TRBV2 and TRBJ1-1; D remains unclear. Germline-derived CDR1 and CDR2 are SNHLY and FYNNEI. Trimming cost V 6 bases and J 1 base, with 12 bases left between them. This CDR3 has 14 residues.